This TCR beta chain is from a study of Tregs in tolerant kidney transplant recipients. Across the study: CD4+CD25+CD127- cells came from roughly 3-day belatacept mixed lymphocyte reactions, some with roughly 5-day graft donor restimulation. Findings of the study overall: Validation in larger populations is needed because few patients were studied. Tregs expanded with activated donor B cells seemed most donor-specific. Biological reproducibility was not directly addressed, but technical replication error appeared minimal.

In the case of this clone: Its matching antigen is unknown.

Produced via immunoSEQ multiplex PCR; TCRdb's table is partial and in-frame only. The data contain around 30,000 clones, 70% to 85% of them singletons. This clonotype was sampled from a human donor in good health. The specimen was Tregs from blood cultured with allogeneic cells.

The CDR3: CASSLAPTFGEQYF. Written as DNA, the CDR3 is TGTGCCAGCAGCTTGGCCCCCACTTTTGGCGAGCAGTACTTC. V and J are TRBV5-6 and TRBJ2-7; D call uncertain. Germline V CDR1 and CDR2: SGHDT, YYEEEE. Trimming took 0 bases from V and 6 from J, leaving 13 bases between them. This CDR3 comprises 14 residues. Full variable domain (remainder filled in from reference TRBV5-6 and TRBJ2-7): DAGVTQSPTHLIKTRGQQVTLRCSPKSGHDTVSWYQQALGQGPQFIFQYYEEEERQRGNFPDRFSGHQFPNYSSELNVNALLLGDSALYLCASSLAPTFGEQYFGPGTRLTVT.